The 19 T cell receptor beta chains given below trace back to one sample, sequenced in a study of T cells after yellow fever vaccination. Each CDR3 protein gets one entry after TCRdb re-called the 5' RACE reads with MiXCR. The sample yields 200,000 to 250,000 distinct CDR3 sequences, 6.9% seen once. The sequenced sample was CD4+ T cells sorted from PBMCs, obtained 15 days after the yellow fever booster vaccination. The receptors originated from a man aged 25 to 40 who received the YFV17D yellow fever vaccine.

The CDR3 DNA reads as TGTGCCAGCAGTTCCAGACTAGCGGGAGCGATGGAGCAGTACTTC. Protein product: CASSSRLAGAMEQYF. The chain joins TRBV7-2 to TRBJ2-7; TRBD2 agrees at 12 bases. The V and J ends lost 6 bases and 7 bases, in that order; junction bases with no gene match: 10. The CDR3 has 15 amino acids. Germline lookup yields CDR1 SGHTA and CDR2 FQGNSA.

This clonotype was observed a few times. The chain is built from TRBV27 and TRBJ2-1; 11 nucleotides line up with TRBD2. This CDR3 spans 17 amino acids. Trimming took 4 bases from V and 2 from J; bases not matched to a gene: 7. Per the germline V gene, CDR1 is MNHEY and CDR2 is SMNVEV (reference sequence). CDR3 coding DNA: TGTGCCAGCAGTTCCACCCATAGCGGGAGGGCCTACAATGAGCAGTTCTTC. Its protein is CASSSTHSGRAYNEQFF.

This chain links TRBV20-1 with TRBJ2-3, with D perhaps TRBD2 (6 bases). The CDR3 is 17 amino acids. Germline V gene sequence: CDR1 DFQATT, CDR2 SNEGSKA (reference sequence). Trimming pared 0 bases from V and 1 base from J, leaving 17 bases between. CDR3 protein: CSARDLQGSGGTDTQYF. The CDR3 DNA follows: TGCAGTGCTAGAGATCTTCAGGGTAGCGGAGGCACAGATACGCAGTATTTT.

This clonotype was recorded a few times. This chain links TRBV7-2 with TRBJ2-4; 9 nucleotides line up with TRBD2. The V gene's germline CDR1 is SGHTA and CDR2 FQGNSA. The J segment lost 6 bases and the V segment lost 7 bases, leaving 13 bases of the junction unmatched. This CDR3 is built from 16 residues. The CDR3 DNA reads TGTGCCAGCAAACTCCTTGCGGGAGGGCCCTTAAACATTCAGTACTTC. Translating gives CASKLLAGGPLNIQYF. Looking up the rest from reference TRBV7-2 and TRBJ2-4 gives the full variable domain: GAGVSQSPSNKVTEKGKDVELRCDPISGHTALYWYRQSLGQGLEFLIYFQGNSAPDKSGLPSDRFSAERTGGSVSTLTIQRTQQEDSAVYLCASKLLAGGPLNIQYFGAGTRLSVL.

The rearrangement uses TRBV19 and TRBJ1-1; the D is unclear. Germline-derived CDR1 and CDR2 are LNHDA and SQIVND (reference sequence). The CDR3 runs to 13 residues. Trimming removed 6 bases at V and 3 bases at J, with 11 bases between. CDR3 region: CASRSQQYTEAFF. The CDR3 region has the DNA TGTGCCAGTAGGAGTCAACAGTACACTGAAGCTTTCTTT.

At least ten counts were recorded for this clonotype. The chain employs TRBV5-5 and TRBJ2-3; D gene ambiguous. CDR3 length equals 14 residues. Trimming shortened V by 0 bases and J by 0 bases, and 5 bases separated the two germline ends. The germline V gene encodes CDR1 SGHKS and CDR2 YYEKEE (reference sequence). CDR3 loop: CASSLVPSTDTQYF. The CDR3 nucleotides are TGTGCCAGCAGCTTGGTACCCAGCACAGATACGCAGTATTTT.

This clonotype was counted a few times. The chain is built from TRBV4-3 and TRBJ2-6; no definite D call. Per the germline V gene, CDR1 is LGHNA and CDR2 is YSLEER. V lost 0 bases and J 4 bases, leaving 13 bases between the germline ends. This CDR3 spans 17 amino acids. CDR3: CASSQEGKRAGANVLTF. CDR3 in DNA: TGCGCCAGCAGCCAAGAAGGTAAAAGAGCCGGGGCCAACGTCCTGACTTTC.

The chain joins TRBV7-9 to TRBJ1-2; TRBD1 matches 8 bases. Germline loops: CDR1 SEHNR, CDR2 FQNEAQ (reference sequence). J was trimmed by 5 bases and V by 2 bases; bases with no gene match: 4. The CDR3 has 14 amino acids. The CDR3 region is CASSLLGQAYGYTF. Written as DNA, the CDR3 is TGTGCCAGCAGCTTACTGGGACAGGCATATGGCTACACCTTC.

This clonotype was counted a few times. This sequence joins TRBV7-8 and TRBJ2-5; D unresolved. V shed 5 bases and J shed 5 bases, with 15 bases lying between them. The CDR3 is made up of 14 amino acids. Germline V gene data show CDR1 as SGHVS and CDR2 as FQNEAQ. For the CDR3, the DNA is TGTGCCAGCAGCCTCAGGCCCAGAGGCGAGACCCAGTACTTC. This encodes CASSLRPRGETQYF.

This clonotype was counted a few times. This CDR3 reads CASGSSPNEQFF. CDR3 DNA: TGTGCCAGCGGGTCTAGTCCGAATGAGCAGTTCTTC. The V and J genes are TRBV11-3 and TRBJ2-1; no clear D gene. Germline values: CDR1 SGHNT, CDR2 YENEEA. The CDR3 has 12 residues. Trimming left V 8 bases short and J 7 bases short, with 12 bases between.

This clonotype occurred many times. The genes are TRBV5-6 and TRBJ2-1; D perhaps matches TRBD2 (5 bases). Trimming shortened V by 0 bases and J by 4 bases, and 8 bases separated the two germline ends. Per the germline V gene, CDR1 is SGHDT and CDR2 is YYEEEE. CDR3 length equals 14 residues. CDR3 in DNA: TGTGCCAGCAGCTTGGGTCGGGATTACAATGAGCAGTTCTTC. Its protein is CASSLGRDYNEQFF.

This rearrangement joins TRBV4-2 to TRBJ1-2, with 8 bases matching TRBD1. The CDR3 runs 15 residues. Trimming cost V 2 bases and J 0 bases; bases outside gene matches: 2. Looked up from germline, CDR1 is LGHNA and CDR2 is YNFKEQ. DNA of the CDR3: TGTGCCAGCAGCCAAAAGGGACAGGCTAACTATGGCTACACCTTC. Translated, it gives CASSQKGQANYGYTF.

This clonotype was counted many times. The V call is TRBV5-1, the J call TRBJ2-1; D may be TRBD1 (5 bases). The germline CDR1 and CDR2 sequences are SGHRS and YFSETQ. The V end lost 0 bases, the J end lost 2 bases, and 9 bases lay between the germline ends. The CDR3 consists of 15 residues. CDR3 DNA: TGCGCCAGCAGCTTGGTCCAGGGCCCCTACAATGAGCAGTTCTTC. It is translated as CASSLVQGPYNEQFF.

This clonotype was seen ten or more times. This rearrangement joins TRBV30 to TRBJ1-3; D ambiguous. The CDR3 covers 13 residues. Between the trimmed V and J ends, which lost 5 bases and 3 bases, there was a span of 11 bases. Germline values: CDR1 GTSNPN, CDR2 SVGIG (reference sequence). CDR3 protein: CAWGRTGGNTIYF. The CDR3 nucleotides read TGTGCCTGGGGAAGGACGGGTGGAAACACCATATATTTT.

A few counts support this clonotype. The rearrangement uses TRBV6-1 and TRBJ2-6; 13 nucleotides line up with TRBD2. Germline CDR1 and CDR2: MNHNS and SASEGT. With V trimmed by 5 bases and J by 4 bases, 8 bases remained unmatched. This CDR3 has 18 residues. CDR3 in amino acids: CASSRTLAGGSGANVLTF. CDR3 nucleotide sequence: TGTGCCAGCAGTCGGACACTAGCGGGGGGGTCCGGGGCCAACGTCCTGACTTTC.

This clonotype showed up many times. CDR3 DNA: TGTGCCAGCAGCGAGCGGACTAGTGAAGAGCAGTTCTTC. Translation: CASSERTSEEQFF. The rearrangement links TRBV9 to TRBJ2-1, with 7 bases lining up with TRBD2. Unmatched junction bases numbered 7, after V lost 3 bases and J lost 10 bases. This CDR3 has 13 residues. CDR1 and CDR2 (germline): SGDLS, YYNGEE.

This clonotype came up many times. This chain links TRBV5-6 with TRBJ2-1; a possible D gene is TRBD2 (5 bases). V was pared by 4 bases and J by 5 bases, with 13 bases between. The CDR3 loop spans 14 amino acids. Germline lookup yields CDR1 SGHDT and CDR2 YYEEEE. The CDR3 DNA sequence: TGTGCCAGCAGCCCATCCGGGGATAACAATGAGCAGTTCTTC. This codes for CASSPSGDNNEQFF.

V usage is TRBV15 and J usage is TRBJ2-7, with no clear D. CDR3 length equals 15 residues. Germline V gives CDR1 LNHNV, CDR2 YYDKDF (reference sequence). Trimming took 0 bases from V and 2 from J, leaving 11 bases between them. Here the CDR3 DNA reads TGTGCCACCAGCAGAGATAAAGGAAGGGCCTACGAGCAGTACTTC. This sequence encodes CATSRDKGRAYEQYF.

This clonotype turned up a few times. The chain has TRBV5-4 and TRBJ2-5; 9 positions agree with TRBD2. V was clipped by 3 bases and J by 5 bases; unmatched bases: 2. The CDR3 loop spans 13 amino acids. Germline V gene lookup returns CDR1 SGHNT and CDR2 YYREEE (reference sequence). CDR3 amino acids: CASSWGTSETQYF. In DNA, the CDR3 is TGTGCCAGCAGCTGGGGGACTAGCGAGACCCAGTACTTC. The variable domain in full, completed from reference TRBV5-4 and TRBJ2-5, reads ETGVTQSPTHLIKTRGQQVTLRCSSQSGHNTVSWYQQALGQGPQFIFQYYREEENGRGNFPPRFSGLQFPNYSSELNVNALELDDSALYLCASSWGTSETQYFGPGTRLLVL.